This T cell receptor beta chain stems from a study of human T cells and chemical hapten exposure. Study-level background: It was small differences in pooled library volume that mainly caused per-sample TCR yields to vary.

This CDR3 contains 16 residues. Germline CDR1 SGHAT, CDR2 FQNNGV. V lost 6 bases and J lost 5; bases outside the gene matches: 14. It was the library that attached unique molecular identifiers to individual cDNA molecules. As processed by the authors: Samples held a median of 95,638 TCRs, range about 23,224–700,000. TCRdb used MiXCR to reprocess the RACE reads, holding one entry per CDR3 protein. It is TCRdb's table, rather than the study itself, that gives the V and J calls and clone size. The data contain some 32,000 distinct CDR3 sequences, about 5% of them singletons. As for time point: patch test 3, about 24 weeks after DPC sensitization. Treatment in this sample: therapeutic diphenylcyclopropenone sensitization with weekly scalp DPC. Every patch test was put on after a blood sample was taken. At least ten counts were recorded for this clonotype.

The receptor was isolated from a man aged 25 to 45 with alopecia areata. Some clones in this sample may be carry-over from other donors' samples. Sequenced here: whole blood, sampled in connection with sensitization to the hapten diphenylcyclopropenone (DPC). The genes are TRBV11-2 and TRBJ2-5; 8 bases are a match to TRBD1. The DNA of the CDR3 is TGTGCCAGCAGTCAAGAGTTCCAGGGGGCGGAGGAGACCCAGTACTTC. Encoded protein: CASSQEFQGAEETQYF.